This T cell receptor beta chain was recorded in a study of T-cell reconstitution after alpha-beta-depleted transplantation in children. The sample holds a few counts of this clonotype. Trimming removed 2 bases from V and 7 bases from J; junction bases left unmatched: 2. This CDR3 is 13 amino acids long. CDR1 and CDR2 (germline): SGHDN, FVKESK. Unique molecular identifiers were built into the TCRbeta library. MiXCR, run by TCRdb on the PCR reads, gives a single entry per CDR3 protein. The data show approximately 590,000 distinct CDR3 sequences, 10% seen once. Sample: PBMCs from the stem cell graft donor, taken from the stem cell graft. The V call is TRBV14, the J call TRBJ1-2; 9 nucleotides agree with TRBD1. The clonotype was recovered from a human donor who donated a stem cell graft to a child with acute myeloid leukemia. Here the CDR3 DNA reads TGTGCCAGCAGCCAACCGACAGGGGGTGGCTACACCTTC. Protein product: CASSQPTGGGYTF.